This is a list of T cell receptor beta chains from one sample in a study of cytomegalovirus exposure and HLA in healthy donors. Sequencing was performed with immunoSEQ multiplex PCR; in TCRdb, only in-frame clones are kept and a portion is missing. The data show about 140,000 clones, around 80% seen once. Material for sequencing was PBMCs. Source of these receptors: a woman aged 40 to 50 in good health and CMV-seronegative. Each CDR3 is given with its conserved first and last residue. The order of the fields is V gene, CDR3 protein.

V: TRBV11-3
CDR3: CASSPDRTGFGYTF

V: TRBV5-1
CDR3: CASSLGGVGETQYF

V: TRBV7-9
CDR3: CSSSSLAGGQGDGYTF

V: TRBV6-1
CDR3: CASTRGADEKLFF

V: TRBV7-2
CDR3: CASSLGQNTDTQYF

V: TRBV28
CDR3: CASSLPYSYEQYF

V: TRBV18
CDR3: CASSPGIGSNQPQHF

V: TRBV4-3
CDR3: CASSQGQIYNSPLHF

V: TRBV28
CDR3: CASISRRGSQQPQHF

V: TRBV7-8
CDR3: CASIKDPGGAGSGNTIYF

V: TRBV5-1
CDR3: CASSLRQGAGYEQYF

V: TRBV5-1
CDR3: CASSLTVGGGQSGLTF

V: TRBV5-4
CDR3: CASSISTGSSYEQYF

V: TRBV7-6
CDR3: CASSLGRGNTEAFF

V: TRBV27
CDR3: CASSLIGYEQYF

V: TRBV14
CDR3: CASSQDLRTSPYF

V: TRBV15
CDR3: CATSRGDREDGYTF

V: TRBV4-1
CDR3: CASSQDLKDFLSEQYF

V: TRBV19
CDR3: CASSKLTSGYNEQFF

V: TRBV7-2
CDR3: CASSPNTGELFF

V: TRBV4-2
CDR3: CASSQTGEVSGYTF

V: TRBV18
CDR3: CASSPGQGGTDTQYF

V: TRBV28
CDR3: CATQWRQGSNQPQHF

V: TRBV29-1
CDR3: CSVVGGRLTYEQYF

V: TRBV2
CDR3: CASSESGPQHF

V: TRBV5-1
CDR3: CASSAGQGAYNSPLHF

V: TRBV5-4
CDR3: CASSDDRSRSPQHF

V: TRBV4-1
CDR3: CASSLPGQGNTEAFF

V: TRBV7-7
CDR3: CASSSFANTGELFF

V: TRBV7-2
CDR3: CASSLAQAGGTDTQYF

V: TRBV11-2
CDR3: CASSMKREGYNEQFF

V: TRBV7-6
CDR3: CASSFGVGELFF

V: TRBV28
CDR3: CASSLYRSNTEAFF

V: TRBV18
CDR3: CASSPQFVGGLGEKLFF

V: TRBV5-5
CDR3: CASSLAGTGSGYTF

V: TRBV28
CDR3: CASSPRTSRSREQFF

V: TRBV29-1
CDR3: CSVHGLAGYQETQYF

V: TRBV4-1
CDR3: CASSQAGQGSEQYF

V: TRBV5-6
CDR3: CASSLGGSPRDTQYF

V: TRBV19
CDR3: CASSRAGTGTNTEAFF

V: TRBV27
CDR3: CASSLYNSGNYNEQFF

V: TRBV5-8
CDR3: CASSLYIRTDTQYF

V: TRBV29-1
CDR3: CSVELRREAFF

V: TRBV4-3
CDR3: CASSQDGGTGPRNTEAFF

V: TRBV6-5
CDR3: CASSYSEALSGNTIYF

V: TRBV2
CDR3: CASIIGTGTQYF

V: TRBV9
CDR3: CASGRGGTEAFF

V: TRBV29-1
CDR3: CSVEQSGIGGYTF

V: TRBV11-3
CDR3: CASSYSQGFRSTEAFF

V: TRBV9
CDR3: CASSVALADTQYF

V: TRBV28
CDR3: CASLGAQQTNEKLFF

V: TRBV7-2
CDR3: CASSPEQLAASTDTQYF

V: TRBV4-1
CDR3: CASSQVSDGYTF